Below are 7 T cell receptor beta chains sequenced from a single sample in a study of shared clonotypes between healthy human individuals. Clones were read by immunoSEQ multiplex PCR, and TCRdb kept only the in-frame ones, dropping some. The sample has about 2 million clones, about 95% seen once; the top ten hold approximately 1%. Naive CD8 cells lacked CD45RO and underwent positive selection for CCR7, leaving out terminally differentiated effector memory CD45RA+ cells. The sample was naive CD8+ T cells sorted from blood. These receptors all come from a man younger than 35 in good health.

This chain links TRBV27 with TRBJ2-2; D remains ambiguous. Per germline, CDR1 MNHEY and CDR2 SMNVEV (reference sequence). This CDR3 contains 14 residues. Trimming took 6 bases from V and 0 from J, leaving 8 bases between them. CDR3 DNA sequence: TGTGCCAGCAGGGTCATAGCGAACACCGGGGAGCTGTTTTTT. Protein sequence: CASRVIANTGELFF.

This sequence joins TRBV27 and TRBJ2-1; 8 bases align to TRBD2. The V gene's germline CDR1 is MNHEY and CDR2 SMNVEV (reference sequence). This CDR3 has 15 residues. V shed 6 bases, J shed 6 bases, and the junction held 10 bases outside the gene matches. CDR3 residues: CASRYSGSLVNEQFF. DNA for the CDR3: TGTGCCAGCAGATACAGCGGGAGCCTTGTCAATGAGCAGTTCTTC.

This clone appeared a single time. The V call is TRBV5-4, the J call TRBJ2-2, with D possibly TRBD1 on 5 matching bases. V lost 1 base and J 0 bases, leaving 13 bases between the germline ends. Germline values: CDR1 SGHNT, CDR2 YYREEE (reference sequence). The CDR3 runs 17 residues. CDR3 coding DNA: TGTGCCAGCAGCTTGAGTGTGGGGCACGCGAACACCGGGGAGCTGTTTTTT. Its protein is CASSLSVGHANTGELFF.

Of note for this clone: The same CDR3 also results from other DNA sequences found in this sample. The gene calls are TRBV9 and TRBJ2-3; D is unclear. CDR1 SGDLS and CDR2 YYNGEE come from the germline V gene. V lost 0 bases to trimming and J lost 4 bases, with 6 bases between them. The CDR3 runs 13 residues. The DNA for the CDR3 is TGTGCCAGCAGCGTAGATCCCCCAGATACGCAGTATTTT. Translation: CASSVDPPDTQYF.

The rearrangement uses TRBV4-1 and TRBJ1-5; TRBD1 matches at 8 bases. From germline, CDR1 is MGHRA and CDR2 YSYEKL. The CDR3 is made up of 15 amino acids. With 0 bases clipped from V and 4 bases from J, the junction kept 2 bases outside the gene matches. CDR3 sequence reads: CASSQEGTGNQPQHF. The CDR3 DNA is TGCGCCAGCAGCCAAGAAGGGACAGGTAATCAGCCCCAGCATTTT.

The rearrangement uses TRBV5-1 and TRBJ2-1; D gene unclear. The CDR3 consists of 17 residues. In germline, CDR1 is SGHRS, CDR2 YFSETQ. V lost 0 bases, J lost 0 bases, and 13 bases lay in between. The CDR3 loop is CASSLESSRASYNEQFF. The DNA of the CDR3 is TGCGCCAGCAGCTTGGAGTCCAGTAGGGCCTCCTACAATGAGCAGTTCTTC. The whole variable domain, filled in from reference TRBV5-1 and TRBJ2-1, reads KAGVTQTPRYLIKTRGQQVTLSCSPISGHRSVSWYQQTPGQGLQFLFEYFSETQRNKGNFPGRFSGRQFSNSRSEMNVSTLELGDSALYLCASSLESSRASYNEQFFGPGTRLTVL.

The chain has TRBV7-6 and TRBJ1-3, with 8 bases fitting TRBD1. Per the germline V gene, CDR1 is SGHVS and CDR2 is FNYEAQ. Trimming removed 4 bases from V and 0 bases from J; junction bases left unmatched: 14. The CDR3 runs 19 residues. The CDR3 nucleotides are TGTGCCAGCAGCTCCGACCGGGACAGGTCCTCTTACTCTGGAAACACCATATATTTT. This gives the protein CASSSDRDRSSYSGNTIYF.